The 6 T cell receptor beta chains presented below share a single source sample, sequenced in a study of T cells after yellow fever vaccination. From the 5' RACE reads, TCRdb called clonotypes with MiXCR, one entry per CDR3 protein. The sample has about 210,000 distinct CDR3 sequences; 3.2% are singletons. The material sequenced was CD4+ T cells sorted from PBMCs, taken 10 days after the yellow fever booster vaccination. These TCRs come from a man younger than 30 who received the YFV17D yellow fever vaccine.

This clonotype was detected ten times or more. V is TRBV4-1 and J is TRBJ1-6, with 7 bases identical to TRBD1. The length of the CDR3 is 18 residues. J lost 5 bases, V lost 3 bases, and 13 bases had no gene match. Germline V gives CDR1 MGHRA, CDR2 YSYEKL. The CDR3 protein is CASSQALLAGTDNSPLHF. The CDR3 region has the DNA TGCGCCAGCAGCCAGGCCCTCCTCGCCGGGACAGATAATTCACCCCTCCACTTT.

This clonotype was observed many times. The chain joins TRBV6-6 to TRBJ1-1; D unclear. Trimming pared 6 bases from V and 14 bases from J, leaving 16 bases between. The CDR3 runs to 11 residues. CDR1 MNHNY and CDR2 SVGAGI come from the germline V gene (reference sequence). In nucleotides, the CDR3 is TGTGCCAGCAGCCCGGACCGGAAAACCTTCTTT. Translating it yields CASSPDRKTFF.

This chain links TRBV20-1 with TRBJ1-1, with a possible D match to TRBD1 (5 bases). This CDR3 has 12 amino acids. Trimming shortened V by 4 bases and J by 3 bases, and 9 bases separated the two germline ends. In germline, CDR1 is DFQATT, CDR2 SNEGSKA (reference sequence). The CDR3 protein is CSATGGDTEAFF. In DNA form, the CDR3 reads TGCAGTGCTACTGGGGGGGACACTGAAGCTTTCTTT.

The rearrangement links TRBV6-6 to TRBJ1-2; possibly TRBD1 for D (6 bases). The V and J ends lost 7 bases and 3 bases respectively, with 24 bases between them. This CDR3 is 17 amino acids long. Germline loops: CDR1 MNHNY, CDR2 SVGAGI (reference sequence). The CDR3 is CASTLDSLSGGDYGYTF. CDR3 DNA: TGTGCCAGCACCCTGGACAGCCTTTCAGGTGGGGACTATGGCTACACCTTC.

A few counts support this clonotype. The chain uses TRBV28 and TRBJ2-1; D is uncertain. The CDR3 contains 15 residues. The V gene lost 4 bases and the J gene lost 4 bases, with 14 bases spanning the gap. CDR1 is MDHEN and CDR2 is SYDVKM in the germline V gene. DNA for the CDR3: TGTGCCAGCAGTTCTTCCGTTAGATTATACAATGAGCAGTTCTTC. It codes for CASSSSVRLYNEQFF.

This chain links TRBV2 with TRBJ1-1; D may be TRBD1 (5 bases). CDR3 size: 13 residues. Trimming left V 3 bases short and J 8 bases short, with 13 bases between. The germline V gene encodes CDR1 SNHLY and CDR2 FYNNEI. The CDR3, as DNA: TGTGCCAGCAGTGAGTTCAGGGACTTCGAAGCTTTCTTT. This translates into CASSEFRDFEAFF.